This T cell receptor beta chain was sequenced during a study of radiotherapy plus CTLA-4 blockade in lung cancer. Study-wide background: Objective responses were observed in around 17% of patients, and disease control was achieved by approximately 30%.

TCRdb keeps only in-frame clones here, not all; method: immunoSEQ multiplex PCR. The repertoire holds over 85,000 clones, 65% to 75% seen once, with approximately 2.6% in the top ten. As for this clone: No antigen is known for it.

The CDR3 runs to 15 residues. Germline V CDR1 and CDR2: SGHRS, YFSETQ. The V gene end was trimmed by 3 bases and the J gene end by 7 bases; junction bases not matched to a gene: 13. Focal radiation was given together with CTLA-4 blockade (ipilimumab) to patients with chemo-refractory metastatic non-small-cell lung cancer. Study-wide results and caveats: Among blood TCR repertoires after radiotherapy plus ipilimumab, tumor-derived clones expanded. Together with interferon-beta, which increased in serum after radiation, early dynamic changes in blood T cell clones were reportedly the best predictors of response.

The specimen was peripheral blood, collected from a patient treated with radiotherapy plus ipilimumab. The source of this sequence is a human donor with non-small cell lung cancer who had a partial response to radiotherapy plus ipilimumab. Some clones in this sample may be carry-over from other donors' samples. V is TRBV5-1 and J is TRBJ2-7; 7 bases map to TRBD1. CDR3: CASSSNRGNLREQYF. In DNA, the CDR3 is TGCGCCAGCAGCTCCAACAGGGGAAATTTACGAGAGCAGTACTTC.